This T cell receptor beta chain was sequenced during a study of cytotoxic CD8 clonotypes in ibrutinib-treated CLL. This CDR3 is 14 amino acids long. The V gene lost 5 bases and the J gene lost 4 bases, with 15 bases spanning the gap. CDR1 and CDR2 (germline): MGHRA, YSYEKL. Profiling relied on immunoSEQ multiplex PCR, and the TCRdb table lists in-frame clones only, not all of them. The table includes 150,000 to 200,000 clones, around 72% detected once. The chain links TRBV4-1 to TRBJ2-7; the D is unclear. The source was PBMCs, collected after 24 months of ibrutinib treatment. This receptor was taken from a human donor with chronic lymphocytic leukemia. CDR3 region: CASSSVGIGYEQYF. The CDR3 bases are TGCGCCAGCAGCTCCGTGGGGATTGGTTACGAGCAGTACTTC.